These 8 T cell receptor beta chains came from one sample sequenced in a study of T cell responses to AZD1222 COVID-19 vaccine. This table comes from immunoSEQ multiplex PCR, and its TCRdb copy is limited to in-frame clones, with some not included. The sample has some 72,000 clones, about 91% seen once. The sequences come from peripheral blood, collected on day 0 of MenACWY control vaccination. The receptor set was obtained from an adult in good health.

The V call is TRBV19, the J call TRBJ2-7; D could derive from TRBD1 or TRBD2 (5 bases each). The ends were cut back, 5 bases at V and 2 bases at J, with 16 bases in the middle. CDR3 size: 15 residues. Per germline, CDR1 LNHDA and CDR2 SQIVND (reference sequence). The CDR3 is CASSDRGLGPYEQYF. Written as DNA, the CDR3 is TGTGCCAGTAGTGACAGAGGGCTGGGCCCCTACGAGCAGTACTTC.

The chain uses TRBV3-1 (or the pseudogene TRBV3-2) and TRBJ2-3; tentatively, D is TRBD1 or TRBD2 (6 bases each). The V and J ends lost 3 bases and 3 bases respectively, with 19 bases between them. The germline gives CDR1 LGHDT, CDR2 YNNKEL (reference sequence). This CDR3 is 17 amino acids long. In DNA, the CDR3 is TGTGCCAGCAGCCATGGGCCGGGGGCAGGGAAGACAGATACGCAGTATTTT. It codes for CASSHGPGAGKTDTQYF.

The chain employs TRBV5-1 and TRBJ1-3; TRBD1 might be the D (5 bases). CDR1 is SGHRS, CDR2 YFSETQ, per germline. The CDR3 is made up of 16 amino acids. Trimming removed 1 base at V and 0 bases at J, with 11 bases between. The CDR3 loop reads CASSLRGRGSGNTIYF. The CDR3 coding sequence is TGCGCCAGCAGCTTGAGGGGAAGGGGCTCTGGAAACACCATATATTTT.

This chain joins TRBV2 and TRBJ1-5; 8 bases line up with TRBD1. V trimming: 3 bases; J trimming: 1 base; junction bases outside the gene matches: 11. The CDR3 runs 18 residues. Germline-derived CDR1 and CDR2 are SNHLY and FYNNEI. CDR3: CASSDRTGTMLSNQPQHF. DNA for the CDR3: TGTGCCAGCAGTGATAGGACAGGGACAATGTTGAGCAATCAGCCCCAGCATTTT. Using reference TRBV2 and TRBJ1-5 for the parts outside the CDR3, the full variable domain is EPEVTQTPSHQVTQMGQEVILRCVPISNHLYFYWYRQILGQKVEFLVSFYNNEISEKSEIFDDQFSVERPDGSNFTLKIRSTKLEDSAMYFCASSDRTGTMLSNQPQHFGDGTRLSIL.

This chain connects TRBV7-9 to TRBJ2-7; TRBD2 agrees at 9 bases. With V trimmed by 3 bases and J by 0 bases, 9 bases remained unmatched. CDR1 is SEHNR, CDR2 FQNEAQ, per germline (reference sequence). The CDR3 length is 17 residues. CDR3 coding DNA: TGTGCCAGCAGCTTGGGGGCCGGACTAGCGTCCTCCTACGAGCAGTACTTC. Protein sequence: CASSLGAGLASSYEQYF.

CDR3 DNA: TGTGCCAGCAGTGATGCCTATGGCTACACCTTC. Its protein is CASSDAYGYTF. This rearrangement joins TRBV28 to TRBJ1-2; D gene unclear. Germline V gene data show CDR1 as MDHEN and CDR2 as SYDVKM. The CDR3 loop spans 11 amino acids. Deletions cut 5 bases from V and 4 bases from J, with 5 bases between.

The chain recombines TRBV11-2 with TRBJ1-5; tentative D call: TRBD1 (5 bases). V was clipped by 3 bases and J by 9 bases, with 12 bases between them. CDR3 length: 13 residues. The germline V gene encodes CDR1 SGHAT and CDR2 FQNNGV. The CDR3 loop is CASSLGLGRPQHF. The CDR3 nucleotides read TGTGCCAGCAGCTTGGGGCTGGGGCGGCCCCAGCATTTT. The complete variable domain, with remaining parts taken from reference TRBV11-2 and TRBJ1-5, reads EAGVAQSPRYKIIEKRQSVAFWCNPISGHATLYWYQQILGQGPKLLIQFQNNGVVDDSQLPKDRFSAERLKGVDSTLKIQPAKLEDSAVYLCASSLGLGRPQHFGDGTRLSIL.

This chain joins TRBV24-1 and TRBJ2-3; 11 positions agree with TRBD1. The CDR3 totals 15 residues. The germline CDR1 and CDR2 sequences are KGHDR and SFDVKD. J gave up 3 bases and V 6 bases, and 4 bases lay outside the gene matches. This chain's CDR3 is CATSPGQGGTDTQYF. As DNA, the CDR3 is TGTGCCACCAGTCCGGGACAGGGGGGAACAGATACGCAGTATTTT.